A selection of T cell receptor beta chains follows, all from one sample in a study of OX40 agonist ivuxolimab in advanced cancers. TCRdb's table, derived via immunoSEQ multiplex PCR, lists solely in-frame clones and lacks some. The data show around 40,000 clones, around 80% seen once. The sample consisted of CD4+ or CD8+ T cells sorted from blood, taken in a trial of the OX40 agonist ivuxolimab. The receptors here all came from an adult with an advanced solid tumor such as melanoma, head and neck, liver or kidney cancer. The CDR3 runs from the conserved cysteine through the conserved F or W.

j_gene: TRBJ2-5
v_gene: TRBV7-9
CDR3aa: CASSLTGGSQETQYF

j_gene: TRBJ2-3
v_gene: TRBV30
CDR3aa: CAWHTGTSGSTQYF

j_gene: TRBJ2-3
v_gene: TRBV5-4
CDR3aa: CASSLWATGTDTQYF

j_gene: TRBJ2-1
v_gene: TRBV11-2
CDR3aa: CASSGQLAGPEQFF

j_gene: TRBJ2-7
v_gene: TRBV27
CDR3aa: CASTPAGGPYEQYF

j_gene: TRBJ2-2
v_gene: TRBV7-3
CDR3aa: CASSLTGAGELFF

j_gene: TRBJ1-5
v_gene: TRBV30
CDR3aa: CAWSRGGMGQPQHF

j_gene: TRBJ1-3
v_gene: TRBV19
CDR3aa: CASTQGALAGNTIYF

j_gene: TRBJ2-7
v_gene: TRBV29-1
CDR3aa: CSVSALYEQYF

j_gene: TRBJ2-5
v_gene: TRBV19
CDR3aa: CASRKTGGGETQYF

j_gene: TRBJ2-3
v_gene: TRBV7-6
CDR3aa: CASSPQGQDTQYF

j_gene: TRBJ2-1
v_gene: TRBV5-4
CDR3aa: CASSLVAGGGQFF

j_gene: TRBJ1-3
v_gene: TRBV30
CDR3aa: CAWSGGKTGFRSGNTIYF

j_gene: TRBJ2-3
v_gene: TRBV10-1
CDR3aa: CASSRDRGSTDTQYF

j_gene: TRBJ1-2
v_gene: TRBV27
CDR3aa: CASSLIGPTYGYTF

j_gene: TRBJ1-2
v_gene: TRBV18
CDR3aa: CASSPQGARGYTF

j_gene: TRBJ2-1
v_gene: TRBV5-4
CDR3aa: CASSSGGASSYNEQFF

j_gene: TRBJ1-5
v_gene: TRBV6-1
CDR3aa: CASSDNRASNQPQHF

j_gene: TRBJ2-7
v_gene: TRBV4-2
CDR3aa: CASSQEGVKQYF

j_gene: TRBJ1-4
v_gene: TRBV9
CDR3aa: CASSLTGTGGLGLFF

j_gene: TRBJ2-2
v_gene: TRBV27
CDR3aa: CASSLRWSSNSGELFF

j_gene: TRBJ2-1
v_gene: TRBV29-1
CDR3aa: CSVHRGLNEQFF

j_gene: TRBJ1-4
v_gene: TRBV5-1
CDR3aa: CASSLRTHATNEKLFF

j_gene: TRBJ2-1
v_gene: TRBV2
CDR3aa: CATDTQNSYNEQFF

j_gene: TRBJ2-1
v_gene: TRBV5-1
CDR3aa: CASSLIGDEQFF

j_gene: TRBJ2-1
v_gene: TRBV27
CDR3aa: CASSLGFAAGDNEQFF

j_gene: TRBJ1-1
v_gene: TRBV18
CDR3aa: CASSPEVFRNTEAFF

j_gene: TRBJ2-1
v_gene: TRBV28
CDR3aa: CASSTGYNEQFF

j_gene: TRBJ1-5
v_gene: TRBV11-2
CDR3aa: CASSVGTHGQPQHF

j_gene: TRBJ2-3
v_gene: TRBV11-3
CDR3aa: CASSSGGNMDTQYF

j_gene: TRBJ2-3
v_gene: TRBV6-1
CDR3aa: CASRPLAGVTDTQYF

j_gene: TRBJ2-3
v_gene: TRBV28
CDR3aa: CASSPPGLSTDTQYF

j_gene: TRBJ2-2
v_gene: TRBV2
CDR3aa: CASTRQGTGELFF

j_gene: TRBJ2-1
v_gene: TRBV5-1
CDR3aa: CAIPALGVEYNEQFF

j_gene: TRBJ1-1
v_gene: TRBV5-4
CDR3aa: CASSRQDTETFF

j_gene: TRBJ1-4
v_gene: TRBV11-2
CDR3aa: CASSPRLYEKLFF

j_gene: TRBJ1-4
v_gene: TRBV7-9
CDR3aa: CASSLSGLSEKLFF

j_gene: TRBJ2-3
v_gene: TRBV18
CDR3aa: CASSPGLAGADTQYF

j_gene: TRBJ2-7
v_gene: TRBV6-1
CDR3aa: CASSSPGQGGEQYF

j_gene: TRBJ2-3
v_gene: TRBV6-1
CDR3aa: CASNSGSRTDTQYF

j_gene: TRBJ1-3
v_gene: TRBV28
CDR3aa: CASRGGGSDGRYSGNTIYF

j_gene: TRBJ2-3
v_gene: TRBV28
CDR3aa: CASKSGGRDTQYF

j_gene: TRBJ1-6
v_gene: TRBV5-4
CDR3aa: CASSLKGGGNSPLHF

j_gene: TRBJ2-3
v_gene: TRBV5-1
CDR3aa: CASSPTMGAGSTDTQYF

j_gene: TRBJ2-5
v_gene: TRBV5-6
CDR3aa: CASSLLTETQYF

j_gene: TRBJ2-1
v_gene: TRBV7-3
CDR3aa: CASSYRTVPPYNEQFF

j_gene: TRBJ1-1
v_gene: TRBV5-4
CDR3aa: CASSKQTGMNTEAFF

j_gene: TRBJ2-5
v_gene: TRBV7-9
CDR3aa: CASSPIGGVGKTQYF